This note documents a single TCR beta chain sequence. The entry originates in a study of blood T cell repertoires in COVID-19. It was during active infection that Seattle patients were enrolled and then longitudinally followed. Sequencing used immunoSEQ multiplex PCR; TCRdb keeps in-frame clones, though not all of them. The table has approximately 500,000 clones, 85% to 90% seen once. The CDR3 contains 16 residues. Unmatched junction bases numbered 7, after V lost 2 bases and J lost 5 bases. Germline loops: CDR1 SNHLY, CDR2 FYNNEI. Sequenced material: peripheral blood. This receptor was taken from a woman aged 50 to 65 with COVID-19, enrolled during active disease. The chain recombines TRBV2 with TRBJ2-3; 10 bases fit TRBD2. CDR3 residues: CASSEWSGGAEDTQYF. Here the CDR3 DNA reads TGTGCCAGCAGTGAATGGAGCGGGGGGGCCGAAGATACGCAGTATTTT.